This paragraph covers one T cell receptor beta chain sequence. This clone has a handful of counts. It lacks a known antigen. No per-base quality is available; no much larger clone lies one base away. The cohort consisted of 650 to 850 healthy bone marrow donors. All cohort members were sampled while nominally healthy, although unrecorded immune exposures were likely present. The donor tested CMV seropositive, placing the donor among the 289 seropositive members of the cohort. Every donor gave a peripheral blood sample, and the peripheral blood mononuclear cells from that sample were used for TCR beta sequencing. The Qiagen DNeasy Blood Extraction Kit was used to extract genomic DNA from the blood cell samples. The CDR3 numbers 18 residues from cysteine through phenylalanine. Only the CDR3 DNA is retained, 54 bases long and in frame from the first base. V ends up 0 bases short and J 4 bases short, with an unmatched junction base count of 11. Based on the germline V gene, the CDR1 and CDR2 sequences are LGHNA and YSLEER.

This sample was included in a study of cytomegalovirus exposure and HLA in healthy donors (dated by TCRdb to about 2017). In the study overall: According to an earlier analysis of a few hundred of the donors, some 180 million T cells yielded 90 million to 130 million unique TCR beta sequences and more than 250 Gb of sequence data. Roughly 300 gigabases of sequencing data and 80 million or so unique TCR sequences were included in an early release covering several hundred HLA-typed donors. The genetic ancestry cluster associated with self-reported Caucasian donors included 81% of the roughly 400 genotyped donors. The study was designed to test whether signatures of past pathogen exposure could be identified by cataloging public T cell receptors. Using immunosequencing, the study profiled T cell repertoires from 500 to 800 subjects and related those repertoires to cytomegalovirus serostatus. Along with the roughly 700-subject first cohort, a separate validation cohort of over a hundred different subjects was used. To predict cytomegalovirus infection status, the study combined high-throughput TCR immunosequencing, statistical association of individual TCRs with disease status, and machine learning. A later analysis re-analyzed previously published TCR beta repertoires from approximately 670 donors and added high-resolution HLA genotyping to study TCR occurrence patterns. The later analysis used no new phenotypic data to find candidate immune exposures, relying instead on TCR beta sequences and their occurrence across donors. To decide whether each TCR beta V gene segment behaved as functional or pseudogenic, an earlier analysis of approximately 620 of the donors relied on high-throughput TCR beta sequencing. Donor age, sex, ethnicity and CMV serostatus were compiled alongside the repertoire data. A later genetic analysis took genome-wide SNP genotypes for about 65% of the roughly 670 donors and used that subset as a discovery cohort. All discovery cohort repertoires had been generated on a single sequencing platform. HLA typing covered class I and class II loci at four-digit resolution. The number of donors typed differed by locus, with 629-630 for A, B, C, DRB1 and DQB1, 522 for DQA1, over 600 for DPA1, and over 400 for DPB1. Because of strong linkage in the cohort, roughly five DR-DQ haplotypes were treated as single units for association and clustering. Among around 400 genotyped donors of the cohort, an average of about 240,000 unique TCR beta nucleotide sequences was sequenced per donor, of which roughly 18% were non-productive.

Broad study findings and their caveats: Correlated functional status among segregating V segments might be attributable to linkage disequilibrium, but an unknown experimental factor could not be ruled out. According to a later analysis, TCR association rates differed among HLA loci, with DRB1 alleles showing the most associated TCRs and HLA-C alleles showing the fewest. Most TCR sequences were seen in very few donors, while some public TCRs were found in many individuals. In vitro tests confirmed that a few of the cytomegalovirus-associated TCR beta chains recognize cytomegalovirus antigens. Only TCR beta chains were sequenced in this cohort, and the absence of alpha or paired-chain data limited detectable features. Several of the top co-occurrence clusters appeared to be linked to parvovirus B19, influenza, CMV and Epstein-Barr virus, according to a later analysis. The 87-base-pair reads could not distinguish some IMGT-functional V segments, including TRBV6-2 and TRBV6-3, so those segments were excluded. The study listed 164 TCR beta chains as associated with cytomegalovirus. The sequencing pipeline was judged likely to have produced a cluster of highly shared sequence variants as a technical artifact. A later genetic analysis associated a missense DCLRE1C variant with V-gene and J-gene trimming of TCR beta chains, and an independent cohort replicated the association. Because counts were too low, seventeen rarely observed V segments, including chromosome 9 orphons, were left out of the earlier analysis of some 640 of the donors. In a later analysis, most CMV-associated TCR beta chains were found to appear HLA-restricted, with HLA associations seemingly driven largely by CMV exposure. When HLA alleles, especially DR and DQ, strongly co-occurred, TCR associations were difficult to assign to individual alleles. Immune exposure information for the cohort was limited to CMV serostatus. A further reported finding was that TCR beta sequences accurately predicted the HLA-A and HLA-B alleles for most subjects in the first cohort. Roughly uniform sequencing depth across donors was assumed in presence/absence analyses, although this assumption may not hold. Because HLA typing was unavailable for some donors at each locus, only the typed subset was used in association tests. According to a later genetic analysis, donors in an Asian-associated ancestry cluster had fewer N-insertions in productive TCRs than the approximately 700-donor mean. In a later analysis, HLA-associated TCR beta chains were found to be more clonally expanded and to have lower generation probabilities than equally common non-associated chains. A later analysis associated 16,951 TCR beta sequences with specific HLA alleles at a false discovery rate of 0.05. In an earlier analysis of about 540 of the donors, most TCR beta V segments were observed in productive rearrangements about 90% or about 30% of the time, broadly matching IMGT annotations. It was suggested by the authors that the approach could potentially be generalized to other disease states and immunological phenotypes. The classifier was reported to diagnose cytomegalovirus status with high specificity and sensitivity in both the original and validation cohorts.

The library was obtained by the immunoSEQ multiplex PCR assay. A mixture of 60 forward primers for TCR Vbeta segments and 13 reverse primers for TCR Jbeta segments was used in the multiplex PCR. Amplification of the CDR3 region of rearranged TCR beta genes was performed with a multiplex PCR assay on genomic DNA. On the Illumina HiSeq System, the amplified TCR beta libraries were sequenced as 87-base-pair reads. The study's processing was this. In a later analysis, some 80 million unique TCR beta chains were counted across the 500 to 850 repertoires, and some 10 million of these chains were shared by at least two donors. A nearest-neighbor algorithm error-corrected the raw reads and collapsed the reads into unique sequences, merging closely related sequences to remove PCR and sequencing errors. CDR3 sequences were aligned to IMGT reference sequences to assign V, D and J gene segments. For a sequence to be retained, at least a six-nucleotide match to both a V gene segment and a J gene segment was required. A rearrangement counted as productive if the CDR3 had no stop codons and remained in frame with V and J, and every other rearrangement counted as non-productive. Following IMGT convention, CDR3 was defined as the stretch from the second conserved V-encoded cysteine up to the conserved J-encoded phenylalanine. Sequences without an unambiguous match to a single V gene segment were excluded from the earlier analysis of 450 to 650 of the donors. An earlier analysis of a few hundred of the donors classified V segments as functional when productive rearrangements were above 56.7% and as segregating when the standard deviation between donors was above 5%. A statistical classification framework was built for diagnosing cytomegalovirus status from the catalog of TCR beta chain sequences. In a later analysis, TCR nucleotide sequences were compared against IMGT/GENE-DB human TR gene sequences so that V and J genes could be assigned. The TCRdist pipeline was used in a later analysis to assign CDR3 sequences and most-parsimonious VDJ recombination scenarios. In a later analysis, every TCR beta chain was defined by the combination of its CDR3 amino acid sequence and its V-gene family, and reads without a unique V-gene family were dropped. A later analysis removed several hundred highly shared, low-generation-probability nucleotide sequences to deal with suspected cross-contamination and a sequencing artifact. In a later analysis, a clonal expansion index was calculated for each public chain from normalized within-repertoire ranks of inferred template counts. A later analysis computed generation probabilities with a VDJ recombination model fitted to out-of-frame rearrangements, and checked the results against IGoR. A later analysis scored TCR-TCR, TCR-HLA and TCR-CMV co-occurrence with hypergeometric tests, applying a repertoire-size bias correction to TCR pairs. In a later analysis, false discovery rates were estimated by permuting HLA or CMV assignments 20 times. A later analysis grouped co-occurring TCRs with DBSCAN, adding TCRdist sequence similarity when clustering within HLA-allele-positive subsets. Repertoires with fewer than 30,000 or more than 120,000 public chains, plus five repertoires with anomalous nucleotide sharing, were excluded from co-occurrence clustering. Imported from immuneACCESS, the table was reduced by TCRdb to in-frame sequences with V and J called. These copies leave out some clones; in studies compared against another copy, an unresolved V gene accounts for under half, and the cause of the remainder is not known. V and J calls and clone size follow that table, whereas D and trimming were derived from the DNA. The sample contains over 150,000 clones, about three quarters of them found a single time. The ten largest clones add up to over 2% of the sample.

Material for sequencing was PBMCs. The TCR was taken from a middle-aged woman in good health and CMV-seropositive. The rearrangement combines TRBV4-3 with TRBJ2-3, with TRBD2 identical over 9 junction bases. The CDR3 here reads CASSQERLAGGPSDTQYF. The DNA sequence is TGCGCCAGCAGCCAAGAGAGATTGGCGGGGGGGCCTTCAGATACGCAGTATTTT.